These 26 T cell receptor beta chains came from one sample sequenced in a study of T cell repertoires in cytomegalovirus infection. No antigens are known for them. A single record per CDR3 protein comes from TCRdb applying MiXCR to the reads. The sample contains around 300,000 distinct CDR3 sequences, 25% of which appear only once. Here the sequenced sample was cultured PBMCs, taken from culture after CMV antigen stimulation. The receptor source for this set is a human donor in good health (CMV status not recorded). Some clones in this sample may be carry-over from other donors' samples.

This clonotype has more than one count but fewer than ten. J is TRBJ1-4 and V is TRBV12-3 or TRBV12-4; perhaps TRBD1 as D (6 bases). Trimming shortened V by 3 bases and J by 7 bases, and 18 bases separated the two germline ends. The CDR3 totals 16 residues. The CDR3 here is CASSLGHGGQGEKLFF. CDR3 coding DNA: TGTGCCAGCAGTTTGGGTCACGGGGGCCAGGGTGAAAAACTGTTTTTT.

This clonotype was counted a few times. This sequence joins TRBV5-5 and TRBJ2-5; D uncertain. With 4 bases removed from V and 1 base from J, the gap between germline ends came to 8 bases. This CDR3 region has 13 residues. The germline V gene has CDR1 SGHKS and CDR2 YYEKEE (reference sequence). CDR3 sequence: CASSRTAQETQYF. CDR3 coding DNA: TGTGCCAGCAGCCGGACGGCCCAAGAGACCCAGTACTTC.

The table lists this clonotype with a few counts. The rearrangement joins TRBV5-1 to TRBJ2-1; 12 nucleotides align to TRBD2. Trimming removed 2 bases from V and 9 bases from J; junction bases left unmatched: 12. The CDR3 extends over 17 amino acids. Germline V gives CDR1 SGHRS, CDR2 YFSETQ. The CDR3, as DNA: TGCGCCAGCAGCTTTGGGATACTAGCGGGAGGATACTTTGAGCAGTTCTTC. This sequence encodes CASSFGILAGGYFEQFF.

There are many counts of this clonotype. The chain is built from TRBV11-2 and TRBJ1-2; no firm D call. Trimming stripped 1 base from V and 7 bases from J, with 10 bases between. CDR1 SGHAT and CDR2 FQNNGV come from the germline V gene. The CDR3 loop spans 13 amino acids. The CDR3 sequence: CASSLGRVAGYTF. In nucleotides, the CDR3 is TGTGCCAGCAGCTTAGGAAGGGTGGCTGGCTACACCTTC.

V gene TRBV24-1 combines with J gene TRBJ2-1; the D call may be TRBD1 or TRBD2 (5 bases each). Looked up from germline, CDR1 is KGHDR and CDR2 is SFDVKD. CDR3 length: 18 amino acids. The V and J ends lost 2 bases and 1 base respectively, with 17 bases between them. The CDR3 nucleotides are TGTGCCACCAGTGATTCGCCGGGACCAACCTTATCCTACAATGAGCAGTTCTTC. Its translation: CATSDSPGPTLSYNEQFF.

There are a few counts of this clonotype. J is TRBJ2-1 and V is TRBV3-1, with TRBD2 identical over 9 bases. V was clipped by 1 base and J by 7 bases; unmatched bases: 5. This CDR3 spans 15 amino acids. Germline CDR1 is LGHDT and CDR2 is YNNKEL (reference sequence). The CDR3 DNA follows: TGTGCCAGCAGCCAAGGAGCGGGAGGAGGGAATGAGCAGTTCTTC. Translation gives CASSQGAGGGNEQFF.

This clonotype was detected a few times. CDR3 protein: CASRERLYEQYF. For the CDR3, the DNA is TGTGCCAGCAGGGAGCGATTATACGAGCAGTACTTC. The J gene is TRBJ2-7, the V gene TRBV6-2 or TRBV6-3; D gene uncertain. This CDR3 has 12 residues. Germline V lookup: CDR1 MNHEY, CDR2 SVGEGT. The V end was cut by 6 bases, the J end by 4 bases, with 10 bases between.

The V call is TRBV7-9, the J call TRBJ1-4, with D perhaps matching TRBD1 (5 bases). The CDR3 spans 15 residues. Germline CDR1 and CDR2: SEHNR and FQNEAQ (reference sequence). V lost 5 bases, J lost 4 bases, and 14 bases lay in between. CDR3: CASSPTGTDNEKLFF. The CDR3, as DNA: TGTGCCAGCAGCCCGACCGGGACGGATAATGAAAAACTGTTTTTT. The full variable domain, completed using reference TRBV7-9 and TRBJ1-4, is DTGVSQNPRHKITKRGQNVTFRCDPISEHNRLYWYRQTLGQGPEFLTYFQNEAQLEKSRLLSDRFSAERPKGSFSTLEIQRTEQGDSAMYLCASSPTGTDNEKLFFGSGTQLSVL.

This clonotype was seen just once. The gene calls are TRBV6-8 and TRBJ1-3; D uncertain. With 0 bases removed from V and 0 bases from J, the gap between germline ends came to 12 bases. CDR3 length equals 17 residues. Germline CDR1 MNHGY, CDR2 SAAAGT. Here the CDR3 DNA reads TGTGCCAGCAGTTACTCGATCGGTGGGTTCTCTGGAAACACCATATATTTT. It translates to CASSYSIGGFSGNTIYF.

The rearrangement joins TRBV6-2 or TRBV6-3 to TRBJ1-1; 7 positions match TRBD1. Trimming at V came to 2 bases and at J to 0 bases, leaving 9 bases not matched to a gene. Germline loops: CDR1 MNHEY, CDR2 SVGEGT. This CDR3 comprises 17 residues. The CDR3 DNA sequence: TGTGCCAGCAGTTACAGACAGGGCCCACTCATGAACACTGAAGCTTTCTTT. Translation gives CASSYRQGPLMNTEAFF.

This clonotype has just a few counts. The rearrangement uses TRBV19 and TRBJ2-2; TRBD1 matches 11 bases. The V gene's germline CDR1 is LNHDA and CDR2 SQIVND (reference sequence). The CDR3 totals 16 residues. V shed 4 bases and J 6 bases; nucleotides not matched to a gene: 7. CDR3 DNA: TGTGCCAGTAGTAGAGGACAGGGGGCCTGGGCCGGGGAGCTGTTTTTT. Residues: CASSRGQGAWAGELFF.

This clonotype was observed a handful of times. The chain carries TRBV11-3 and TRBJ2-5; perhaps D is TRBD1 or TRBD2 (5 bases each). The CDR3 has 16 residues. Deletions cut 5 bases from V and 0 bases from J, with 16 bases between. Germline CDR1 reads SGHNT; CDR2 reads YENEEA. CDR3 protein: CASSPGTQFYQETQYF. In DNA form, the CDR3 reads TGTGCCAGCAGCCCCGGGACCCAGTTCTACCAAGAGACCCAGTACTTC.

This clonotype was recorded at least ten times. The chain employs TRBV7-2 and TRBJ1-1, with D tentatively TRBD1 (6 bases). V was clipped by 5 bases and J by 1 base, with 8 bases between them. CDR3 length: 13 amino acids. From germline, CDR1 is SGHTA and CDR2 FQGNSA. The CDR3 protein is CASSVGQNTEAFF. The CDR3 region has the DNA TGTGCCAGCAGCGTGGGACAGAACACTGAAGCTTTCTTT.

This clonotype has just a few counts. The chain combines TRBV7-9 with TRBJ2-5; D is uncertain. The CDR3 runs 15 residues. Germline CDR1 is SEHNR and CDR2 is FQNEAQ (reference sequence). The germline V and J ends were trimmed by 7 bases and 2 bases, with 17 bases remaining between them. The CDR3 is CASTPTPDPQETQYF. CDR3 DNA sequence: TGTGCCAGCACCCCGACCCCGGATCCACAAGAGACCCAGTACTTC.

The CDR3 DNA follows: TGTGCCTGGAGTGTTGAGGGGAGACAGCCCCAGCATTTT. Residues: CAWSVEGRQPQHF. This chain links TRBV30 with TRBJ1-5; weak D call: TRBD1 (5 bases). CDR1 GTSNPN and CDR2 SVGIG come from the germline V gene (reference sequence). The V and J ends lost 0 bases and 7 bases respectively, with 10 bases between them. The CDR3 runs to 13 residues.

The chain combines TRBV6-2 or TRBV6-3 with TRBJ2-7; no definite D call. This CDR3 has 15 residues. Looked up from germline, CDR1 is MNHEY and CDR2 is SVGEGT. Trimming took off 6 bases at V and 5 bases at J, with 20 bases between the two ends. Here the CDR3 reads CASSYLKNSVDEQYF. The CDR3 coding sequence is TGTGCCAGCAGCTATCTTAAGAATAGTGTCGACGAGCAGTACTTC.

This clonotype was found many times. This chain uses TRBV6-1 with TRBJ1-5, with D unresolved. V was pared by 0 bases and J by 5 bases, with 11 bases between. The CDR3 loop spans 15 amino acids. CDR1 MNHNS and CDR2 SASEGT come from the germline V gene. The CDR3 is CASSEALPIYQPQHF. DNA for the CDR3: TGTGCCAGCAGTGAAGCTCTTCCTATCTATCAGCCCCAGCATTTT.

The chain is built from TRBV14 and TRBJ2-3; D is perhaps TRBD2 (6 bases). This CDR3 is built from 22 residues. The germline V gene has CDR1 SGHDN and CDR2 FVKESK. With 1 base removed from V and 5 bases from J, the gap between germline ends came to 34 bases. CDR3 coding DNA: TGTGCCAGCAGCCAAGGATTGGGGTGGCAGGCGGGATACTCGAGGCCAGGAGATACGCAGTATTTT. Residues: CASSQGLGWQAGYSRPGDTQYF.

V and J are TRBV10-3 and TRBJ2-1, with 10 bases aligning to TRBD2. Germline-derived CDR1 and CDR2 are ENHRY and SYGVKD. The junction had 5 bases not matched to a gene; V was cut back by 3 bases and J by 6 bases. This CDR3 is 15 amino acids long. The CDR3 region has the DNA TGTGCCATCAGTGAACGGAGCGGGAGGGCCAATGAGCAGTTCTTC. Translating gives CAISERSGRANEQFF.

This chain uses TRBV7-6 with TRBJ2-1; tentatively, D is TRBD1 or TRBD2 (5 bases each). This CDR3 comprises 14 residues. The V and J ends lost 4 bases and 6 bases respectively, with 13 bases between them. Germline CDR1 SGHVS, CDR2 FNYEAQ. CDR3 sequence (DNA): TGTGCCAGCAGCTCGCTTGGGACCACCAATGAGCAGTTCTTC. It translates to CASSSLGTTNEQFF.

The rearrangement links TRBV4-2 to TRBJ2-6; D may be TRBD1 (5 bases). The V end was cut by 5 bases, the J end by 0 bases, with 14 bases between. This CDR3 contains 17 residues. CDR1 and CDR2 (germline): LGHNA, YNFKEQ. The DNA for the CDR3 is TGTGCCAGCAGCACGACAGATCAGAACTCTGGGGCCAACGTCCTGACTTTC. Protein product: CASSTTDQNSGANVLTF.

This clonotype occurred a few times. V and J are TRBV6-1 and TRBJ2-5; perhaps TRBD1 as D (5 bases). Deletions cut 5 bases from V and 4 bases from J, with 26 bases between. There are 18 residues in the CDR3. CDR1 and CDR2 from the germline V gene are MNHNS and SASEGT. CDR3 nucleotide sequence: TGTGCCAGCAGTACCCCGAGACAGCGTAATGATAGGGGAGAGACCCAGTACTTC. Its protein is CASSTPRQRNDRGETQYF.

The chain carries TRBV6-2 or TRBV6-3 and TRBJ2-3; D is possibly TRBD2 (5 bases). V gave up 6 bases and J gave up 4 bases, with 11 bases separating them. The CDR3 runs 13 residues. The germline gives CDR1 MNHEY, CDR2 SVGEGT. The CDR3 nucleotides are TGTGCCAGCAGGGACGCGGGTCCAGATACGCAGTATTTT. Its protein product is CASRDAGPDTQYF.

This clonotype was observed many times. The chain couples TRBV12-3 or TRBV12-4 to TRBJ2-1; 8 nucleotides line up with TRBD2. The CDR3 sequence is 16 residues long. V lost 3 bases to trimming and J lost 2 bases; unmatched junction nucleotides: 6. CDR3 sequence: CASSFRTSSTYNEQFF. CDR3 DNA sequence: TGTGCCAGCAGTTTTCGGACTAGCAGCACCTACAATGAGCAGTTCTTC.

The V call is TRBV4-2, the J call TRBJ2-5, with D perhaps matching TRBD2 (6 bases). Trimming took off 0 bases at V and 3 bases at J, with 14 bases between the two ends. This CDR3 is built from 16 residues. CDR1 and CDR2 (germline): LGHNA, YNFKEQ. The CDR3 DNA follows: TGTGCCAGCAGCCAAGATGTGGGGGGAGGAAAAGAGACCCAGTACTTC. Translated, it gives CASSQDVGGGKETQYF.

This chain connects TRBV4-1 to TRBJ2-1, with D hard to call. CDR1 and CDR2 (germline): MGHRA, YSYEKL. The CDR3 covers 15 residues. The ends were cut back, 6 bases at V and 4 bases at J, with 16 bases in the middle. CDR3 region: CASRQLGGPYNEQFF. CDR3 DNA sequence: TGCGCCAGCAGGCAACTGGGCGGCCCTTACAATGAGCAGTTCTTC.